Shown below are 21 T cell receptor beta chains from a single sample sequenced in a study of blood T cells in healthy people across ages. Then a second PCR, running about 6 to 11 cycles, was carried out with a sample-barcoded 5' primer and a J-beta primer mix. A single record per CDR3 protein comes from TCRdb applying MiXCR to the 5' RACE reads. The repertoire holds some 940,000 distinct CDR3 sequences, with 25% to 30% as singletons. In addition, the sample was reused for a study of T cells of mothers and their children.

Sequencing was carried out using blood. Source of these receptors: a woman aged 40 to 50 in good health.

A few counts support this clonotype. The chain is built from TRBV28 and TRBJ1-2; D possibly corresponds to TRBD1 (5 bases). Germline V gene data show CDR1 as MDHEN and CDR2 as SYDVKM. The length of the CDR3 is 15 residues. Trimming removed 3 bases from V and 4 bases from J, with 15 bases in between. The CDR3 nucleotides are TGTGCCAGCAGTTTCACCGGCAGGGACCTCTATGGCTACACCTTC. This gives the protein CASSFTGRDLYGYTF.

The rearrangement uses TRBV6-2 or TRBV6-3 and TRBJ1-1, with TRBD1 as a possible D gene (5 bases). The germline V gene has CDR1 MNHEY and CDR2 SVGEGT. Trimming removed 5 bases from V and 5 bases from J, with 15 bases in between. The length of the CDR3 is 14 residues. CDR3 region: CASSRLTSGTEAFF. As DNA, the CDR3 is TGTGCCAGCAGTCGGCTTACATCAGGGACTGAAGCTTTCTTT.

This clonotype was detected a few times. A junction end diverges from the germline sequence, so it may reflect a read error. V and J are TRBV7-7 and TRBJ1-4, with D unresolved. Per the germline V gene, CDR1 is SSHAT and CDR2 is FNYEAQ (reference sequence). This CDR3 is built from 13 residues. The CDR3 sequence: CASSLQKGEKLFF. The CDR3 DNA is TGTGCTAGCAGCTTACAAAAGGGCGAAAAACTGTTTTTT.

This clonotype was detected only a few times. This sequence joins TRBV20-1 and TRBJ1-4, with 8 bases lining up with TRBD1. This CDR3 spans 13 amino acids. J lost 6 bases, V lost 6 bases, and 6 bases had no gene match. Germline V gene lookup returns CDR1 DFQATT and CDR2 SNEGSKA (reference sequence). CDR3 amino acids: CSAQGGTHEKLFF. The CDR3 DNA follows: TGCAGTGCACAGGGGGGGACCCATGAAAAACTGTTTTTT.

In its sample, this clonotype was seen many times. V gene TRBV7-2 combines with J gene TRBJ2-7; 10 positions agree with TRBD1. The CDR3 has 14 residues. Germline CDR1 SGHTA, CDR2 FQGNSA. V lost 5 bases to trimming and J lost 5 bases; unmatched junction nucleotides: 6. This CDR3 is CASSNRDRGHEQYF. The CDR3 DNA reads TGTGCCAGCAGCAACCGGGACAGGGGTCACGAGCAGTACTTC.

V and J are TRBV10-3 and TRBJ2-1; 9 bases fit TRBD1. This CDR3 has 14 residues. With 10 bases clipped from V and 10 bases from J, the junction kept 14 bases outside the gene matches. Germline assignment: CDR1 ENHRY and CDR2 SYGVKD. CDR3 protein: CANGRTGETYEQFF. The CDR3 DNA reads as TGTGCCAACGGTAGGACAGGGGAGACCTACGAGCAGTTCTTC.

On this clonotype: A read error may be the cause here, since a much bigger clone is one base away. The CDR3 loop reads CASTIYNEQYF. CDR3 DNA sequence: TGTGCCAGTACCATCTACAATGAGCAGTACTTC. This rearrangement joins TRBV19 to TRBJ2-7; D gene unclear. Trimming took off 7 bases at V and 7 bases at J, with 11 bases between the two ends. Germline V gene data show CDR1 as LNHDA and CDR2 as SQIVND (reference sequence). This CDR3 is built from 11 residues.

The DNA of the CDR3 is TGTGCCTGGAGTGTAGGGCGGGCGCAGTACTTC. This encodes CAWSVGRAQYF. The chain links TRBV30 to TRBJ2-7; a possible D gene is TRBD2 (5 bases). CDR1 and CDR2 (germline): GTSNPN, SVGIG (reference sequence). The CDR3 covers 11 residues. Between the trimmed V and J ends, which lost 0 bases and 9 bases, there was a span of 9 bases.

The table lists this clonotype with many counts. This rearrangement joins TRBV6-5 to TRBJ2-5; D perhaps matches TRBD1 (5 bases). The CDR3 spans 14 residues. Trimming shortened V by 7 bases and J by 4 bases, and 16 bases separated the two germline ends. CDR1 is MNHEY and CDR2 is SVGAGI in the germline V gene. The CDR3 DNA reads TGTGCCAGCATGAGGTTGGCAGGGTCAGAGACCCAGTACTTC. Protein: CASMRLAGSETQYF.

This clonotype was counted at least ten times. This chain links TRBV12-3 or TRBV12-4 with TRBJ2-7, with TRBD1 matching over 10 bases. The CDR3 has 15 residues. The J segment lost 2 bases and the V segment lost 5 bases, leaving 6 bases of the junction unmatched. The CDR3 loop is CASSPRQGATYEQYF. In DNA, the CDR3 is TGTGCCAGCAGTCCTAGACAGGGGGCCACCTACGAGCAGTACTTC.

This clonotype appeared a few times. This chain connects TRBV12-3 or TRBV12-4 to TRBJ1-1; D is unclear. The CDR3 contains 13 residues. Trimming took off 3 bases at V and 3 bases at J, with 8 bases between the two ends. Here the CDR3 DNA reads TGTGCCAGCAGTTTTAGGGAGGACACTGAAGCTTTCTTT. Protein sequence: CASSFREDTEAFF.

On this clonotype: One end of the junction does not line up with germline, which may come from a read error. The V gene is TRBV27, the J gene TRBJ2-1; D is unresolved. Per the germline V gene, CDR1 is MNHEY and CDR2 is SMNVEV (reference sequence). CDR3 length: 13 residues. The CDR3 sequence: CANSFSTINEQFF. The CDR3 region has the DNA TGTGCCAACAGTTTCTCAACTATCAATGAGCAGTTCTTC.

Regarding this clonotype: One junction end disagrees with the germline gene, perhaps due to a read error. Written as DNA, the CDR3 is TGTGCCGTCAGGACTAGCGGGGGGCTCAATGAGCAGTTCTTC. Translation gives CAVRTSGGLNEQFF. The chain combines TRBV10-3 with TRBJ2-1; 14 bases agree with TRBD2. Germline loops: CDR1 ENHRY, CDR2 SYGVKD. This CDR3 has 14 amino acids.

This chain uses TRBV7-9 with TRBJ1-1; TRBD1 agrees at 7 bases. V gave up 4 bases and J gave up 4 bases; unmatched junction bases: 6. There are 14 residues in the CDR3. Looked up from germline, CDR1 is SEHNR and CDR2 is FQNEAQ (reference sequence). The CDR3 reads CASSSRQGSTEAFF. DNA for the CDR3: TGTGCCAGCAGCTCAAGACAGGGATCCACTGAAGCTTTCTTT.

The chain uses TRBV29-1 and TRBJ1-2; D unclear. CDR1 and CDR2 (germline): SQVTM, ANQGSEA. The CDR3 runs 12 residues. Trimming shortened V by 7 bases and J by 7 bases, and 16 bases separated the two germline ends. Written as DNA, the CDR3 is TGCAGCGGGACCACCGTCATCAGTGGCTACACCTTC. Translated: CSGTTVISGYTF.

This rearrangement joins TRBV29-1 to TRBJ2-3, with 9 bases that match TRBD2. CDR1 and CDR2 from the germline V gene are SQVTM and ANQGSEA. V was clipped by 6 bases and J by 2 bases; unmatched bases: 6. The CDR3 has 14 amino acids. Here the CDR3 reads CSVLAGGFTDTQYF. The CDR3 DNA reads as TGCAGCGTGCTGGCGGGGGGGTTCACAGATACGCAGTATTTT.

The rearrangement links TRBV3-1 to TRBJ1-1; D gene ambiguous. Between the trimmed V and J ends, which lost 3 bases and 5 bases, there was a span of 10 bases. Germline CDR1 reads LGHDT; CDR2 reads YNNKEL (reference sequence). The CDR3 contains 13 residues. CDR3 bases: TGTGCCAGCAGCCAGCAGTCCGGGACTGAAGCTTTCTTT. Amino acids: CASSQQSGTEAFF.

This clonotype was detected ten times or more. V is TRBV4-2 and J is TRBJ2-4, with TRBD1 as a possible D gene (6 bases). CDR3 length: 17 amino acids. Between the trimmed V and J ends, which lost 0 bases and 6 bases, there was a span of 18 bases. Per the germline V gene, CDR1 is LGHNA and CDR2 is YNFKEQ. The CDR3 reads CASSQEGPALQGNIQYF. In DNA, the CDR3 is TGTGCCAGCAGCCAAGAAGGGCCAGCCCTACAGGGAAACATTCAGTACTTC.

In the case of this clonotype: A read error may account for a junction end that differs from germline. The chain links TRBV25-1 to TRBJ1-6, with D perhaps matching TRBD1 (5 bases). Germline V gene data show CDR1 as MGHDK and CDR2 as SYGVNS. The CDR3 is 14 residues long. In DNA form, the CDR3 reads TGTGCCAGCAGGGGACCCAGCCGTAATTCGCCCCTCCACTTT. Translated, it gives CASRGPSRNSPLHF.

This clonotype was counted a few times. The CDR3 DNA is TGTGCCACCAGTGACCCGACAGGGGGCGAGGGGCCCCAGCATTTT. Protein sequence: CATSDPTGGEGPQHF. V and J are TRBV24-1 and TRBJ1-5, with 10 bases identical to TRBD1. V lost 4 bases to trimming and J lost 9 bases; unmatched junction nucleotides: 8. Per germline, CDR1 KGHDR and CDR2 SFDVKD. This CDR3 spans 15 amino acids.

About this clonotype: This sequence may be a read error, since a much larger clone differs from it by one base. V and J are TRBV20-1 and TRBJ2-1; D gene ambiguous. Trimming removed 6 bases from V and 13 bases from J, with 25 bases in between. The CDR3 is 14 amino acids. Germline CDR1 reads DFQATT; CDR2 reads SNEGSKA (reference sequence). Written as DNA, the CDR3 is TGCAGTGCACCGGTCCCCCAGGCCGAGAAGACCCAGTTCTTC. Residues: CSAPVPQAEKTQFF.